A selection of T cell receptor beta chains follows, all from one sample in a study of a mutant IDH1 vaccine in newly diagnosed glioma. Clones were sequenced by immunoSEQ multiplex PCR, and TCRdb holds only the in-frame ones, with some missing. The sample lists 65,000 to 70,000 clones; about 83% were seen once. This specimen consisted of peripheral blood mononuclear cells (PBMCs), obtained from a glioma patient treated with radiotherapy, temozolomide or both. These receptors were obtained from a woman aged 18-30 years with glioma. Some clones in this sample may be carry-over from other donors' samples. The CDR3 runs from the conserved cysteine through the conserved F or W. The D gene is left open where the match is weak. Size is omitted from some rows. Given values are once, few, many or a class for expanded clones.

j_call,v_call,clone_size,d_call,cdr3_nt,cdr3_aa
TRBJ2-2,TRBV30,NA,NA,TGTGCCTGGAGTGCCCCCTGGGAGGCGCCCGGGGAGCTGTTTTTT,CAWSAPWEAPGELFF
TRBJ1-2,TRBV29-1,NA,NA,TGCAGCGTGTACCTTGGGGGGATGCATGGCTACACCTTC,CSVYLGGMHGYTF
TRBJ2-1,TRBV6-5,NA,NA,TGTGCCAGCAGTCCCAGGGGAATCTGGGAGCAGTTCTTC,CASSPRGIWEQFF
TRBJ1-1,TRBV29-1,NA,TRBD1,TGCAGCGCTGACAGGGGGCAACACACTGAAGCTTTCTTT,CSADRGQHTEAFF
TRBJ2-2,TRBV11-3,NA,TRBD2,TGTGCCAGCAGCTTAGAAGCAGGGTGGGGAGCGGGGGACACCGGGGAGCTGTTTTTT,CASSLEAGWGAGDTGELFF
TRBJ2-4,TRBV6-5,NA,TRBD2,TGTGCCAGCAGAGGGGCTAGCGGGCGGGTCAACATTCAGTACTTC,CASRGASGRVNIQYF
TRBJ2-7,TRBV30,NA,TRBD1,TGTGCCTGGCTGGACCCGGGACAGGGGTTAAACTACGAGCAGTACTTC,CAWLDPGQGLNYEQYF
TRBJ1-4,TRBV4-3,NA,TRBD1,TGCGCCAGCAGCCACGACAGGGGACGTAATGAAAAACTGTTTTTT,CASSHDRGRNEKLFF
TRBJ2-5,TRBV5-6,NA,TRBD2,TGTGCCAGCAGCTTGTTGTTGCGGCGGCTAGCGGGAGTTCAAGAGACCCAGTACTTC,CASSLLLRRLAGVQETQYF
TRBJ2-2,TRBV6-5,NA,TRBD1,TGTGCCAGCAGTTACTCGGGACAGGGGTTGACCGGGGAGCTGTTTTTT,CASSYSGQGLTGELFF
TRBJ2-7,TRBV28,few,TRBD1,TGTGCCAGCAGTTTACTTGGGACAGGGGGCTACGAGCAGTACTTC,CASSLLGTGGYEQYF
TRBJ2-3,TRBV19,once,TRBD2,TGTGCCAGCCGGACTAGCCGGTGGACGATCACAGATACGCAGTATTTT,CASRTSRWTITDTQYF
TRBJ2-7,TRBV7-9,few,NA,TGTGCCAGCAGCTTAACAGCTACCTACGAGCAGTACTTC,CASSLTATYEQYF
TRBJ1-5,TRBV6-4,NA,NA,TGTGCCAGCAGCCCAGGGCCCAATCAGCCCCAGCATTTT,CASSPGPNQPQHF
TRBJ1-1,TRBV5-5,NA,NA,TGTGCCAGCAGATATTCCGGGACGGCGAACACTGAAGCTTTCTTT,CASRYSGTANTEAFF
TRBJ1-6,TRBV9,NA,NA,TGTGCCAGCAGCGTAGAAGGCAGGGTTGTTTCACCCCTCCACTTT,CASSVEGRVVSPLHF
TRBJ1-1,TRBV19,NA,NA,TGTGCCAGTACAAAGGGGGTGAACACTGAAGCTTTCTTT,CASTKGVNTEAFF
TRBJ1-2,TRBV4-1,NA,NA,TGCGCCAGCAGCTCACGGACAGTCGGGGGCTACACCTTC,CASSSRTVGGYTF
TRBJ1-1,TRBV13,few,NA,TGTGCCAGCAGCTTCGGCGGGGGGCGACCTGAAGCTTTCTTT,CASSFGGGRPEAFF
TRBJ1-1,TRBV7-8,NA,NA,TGTGCCAGCAGCTTAGAGGCGGAATTCACTGAAGCTTTCTTT,CASSLEAEFTEAFF
TRBJ1-2,TRBV6-1,NA,TRBD1,TGTGCCAGCAGTGGGGACAGGGCCAATGGCTACACCTTC,CASSGDRANGYTF
TRBJ2-6,TRBV19,NA,NA,TGTGCCAGTAGTATAGTGGGGTTAGGGGCCAACGTCCTGACTTTC,CASSIVGLGANVLTF
TRBJ2-3,TRBV7-2,NA,NA,TGTGCCAGCAGCTTATTGGATACGCAGTATTTT,CASSLLDTQYF
TRBJ2-3,TRBV4-2,NA,NA,TGTGCCAGCAGCCTCCGAGGGGACTTCCAAAGGGATACGCAGTATTTT,CASSLRGDFQRDTQYF
TRBJ1-6,TRBV2,NA,TRBD1,TGTGCCAGCACCAGGGGGCTTGGCTCCTATAATTCACCCCTCCACTTT,CASTRGLGSYNSPLHF
TRBJ2-7,TRBV7-9,NA,TRBD1,TGTGCCAGCAGCCGTACTACAGGGGGCGAGCAGTACTTC,CASSRTTGGEQYF
TRBJ1-6,TRBV19,once,NA,TGTGCCAGTAGTCCCCTCGGCTCCTATAATTCACCCCTCCACTTT,CASSPLGSYNSPLHF
TRBJ2-2,TRBV5-1,NA,NA,TGCGCCAGCGGCGGTCCGAACACCGGGGAGCTGTTTTTT,CASGGPNTGELFF
TRBJ1-5,TRBV5-6,NA,NA,TGTGCCAGCAGCTTCGGCAGCTATAGCAATCAGCCCCAGCATTTT,CASSFGSYSNQPQHF
TRBJ2-1,TRBV7-3,NA,NA,TGTGCCAGCAGCTTCGGGGAGATGCGAAGTGAGCAGTTCTTC,CASSFGEMRSEQFF
TRBJ1-5,TRBV7-6,once,NA,TGTGCCAGCAGCTATCAACAGGGACCATATCAGCCCCAGCATTTT,CASSYQQGPYQPQHF
TRBJ2-5,TRBV5-1,NA,NA,TGCGCCAGCAGCTTGGGTCGGGGCGAGACCCAGTACTTC,CASSLGRGETQYF
TRBJ1-5,TRBV21-1,NA,NA,TGTGCCAGCAGCAAAGACAGTAGCAATCAGCCCCAGCATTTT,CASSKDSSNQPQHF
TRBJ2-7,TRBV7-8,NA,TRBD2,TGTGCCAGCAGTCCCCGGGGACTAGCGGGAGACGAGCAGTACTTC,CASSPRGLAGDEQYF
TRBJ1-1,TRBV5-4,NA,TRBD1,TGTGCCAGCAGCTTGGGGCGACAGGGTAGAGGCACTGAAGCTTTCTTT,CASSLGRQGRGTEAFF
TRBJ1-1,TRBV5-5,few,NA,TGTGCCAGCAGCTTTGGGACGAACACTGAAGCTTTCTTT,CASSFGTNTEAFF
TRBJ2-2,TRBV10-2,NA,TRBD1,TGCGCCAGCAGGTCGACGGGACAGGGCCTCACCGGGGAGCTGTTTTTT,CASRSTGQGLTGELFF